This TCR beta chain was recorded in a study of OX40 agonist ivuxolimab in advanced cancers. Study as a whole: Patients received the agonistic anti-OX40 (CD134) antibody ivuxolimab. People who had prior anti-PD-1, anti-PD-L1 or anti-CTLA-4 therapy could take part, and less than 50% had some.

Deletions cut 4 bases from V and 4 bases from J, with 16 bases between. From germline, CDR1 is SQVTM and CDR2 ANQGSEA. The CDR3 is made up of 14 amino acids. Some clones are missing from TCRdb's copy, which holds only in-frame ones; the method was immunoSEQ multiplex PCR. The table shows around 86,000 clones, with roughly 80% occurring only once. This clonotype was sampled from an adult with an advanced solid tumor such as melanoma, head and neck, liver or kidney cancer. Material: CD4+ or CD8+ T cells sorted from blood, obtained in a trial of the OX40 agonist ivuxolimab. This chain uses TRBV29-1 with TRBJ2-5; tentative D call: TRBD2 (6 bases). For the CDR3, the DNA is TGCAGCGTTGGGAGGGGCGGGATTGGAGAGACCCAGTACTTC. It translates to CSVGRGGIGETQYF.